A single sample is the source of the 15 T cell receptor beta chains below, sequenced in a study of blood T cell repertoires in COVID-19. The table came from immunoSEQ multiplex PCR; TCRdb's copy has only in-frame clones and leaves some out. The sample consists of 160,000 or so clones, approximately 90% of them appearing once. Sequencing input: peripheral blood. The receptor source for this set is a woman aged 45-60 years with acute or convalescent COVID-19.

This rearrangement joins TRBV6-5 to TRBJ2-2, with 11 bases fitting TRBD2. The CDR3 extends over 14 amino acids. With V trimmed by 10 bases and J by 6 bases, 7 bases remained unmatched. From germline, CDR1 is MNHEY and CDR2 SVGAGI. The CDR3 is CATHSGGAAGELFF. The DNA for the CDR3 is TGTGCCACCCATAGCGGGGGGGCCGCCGGGGAGCTGTTTTTT.

V is TRBV7-9 and J is TRBJ1-6, with 7 bases that match TRBD1. The junction had 6 bases not matched to a gene; V was cut back by 5 bases and J by 5 bases. CDR3 length: 15 residues. Germline values: CDR1 SEHNR, CDR2 FQNEAQ (reference sequence). The CDR3 region is CASSKRQGDNSPLHF. As DNA, the CDR3 is TGTGCCAGCAGCAAACGACAGGGAGATAATTCACCCCTCCACTTT.

The chain uses TRBV27 and TRBJ1-4; D gene ambiguous. Germline values: CDR1 MNHEY, CDR2 SMNVEV (reference sequence). The CDR3 totals 13 residues. V was clipped by 3 bases and J by 3 bases, with 5 bases between them. CDR3 residues: CASSFLPNEKLFF. CDR3 in DNA: TGTGCCAGCAGTTTCCTCCCTAATGAAAAACTGTTTTTT.

The V gene is TRBV19, the J gene TRBJ2-2; 7 positions agree with TRBD1. CDR3 length: 12 residues. The V gene's germline CDR1 is LNHDA and CDR2 SQIVND (reference sequence). The V gene end was trimmed by 5 bases and the J gene end by 7 bases; junction bases not matched to a gene: 1. Here the CDR3 reads CASSYRGGELFF. In DNA form, the CDR3 reads TGTGCCAGTAGTTACAGGGGCGGGGAGCTGTTTTTT. The whole variable domain, remainder taken from reference TRBV19 and TRBJ2-2, is DGGITQSPKYLFRKEGQNVTLSCEQNLNHDAMYWYRQDPGQGLRLIYYSQIVNDFQKGDIAEGYSVSREKKESFPLTVTSAQKNPTAFYLCASSYRGGELFFGEGSRLTVL.

CDR3 in DNA: TGCGCCAGCAGCCAGTTTACAGGGGACACTTATAGCAATCAGCCCCAGCATTTT. Translating it yields CASSQFTGDTYSNQPQHF. The J gene is TRBJ1-5, the V gene TRBV4-1; 7 bases fit TRBD1. Germline V gene data show CDR1 as MGHRA and CDR2 as YSYEKL. Trimming cost V 3 bases and J 0 bases; bases outside gene matches: 11. The CDR3 has 18 amino acids.

The chain employs TRBV5-1 and TRBJ2-5, with D possibly TRBD1 on 6 matching bases. Trimming cost V 3 bases and J 4 bases, with 10 bases left between them. The V gene's germline CDR1 is SGHRS and CDR2 YFSETQ. The CDR3 length is 13 residues. The CDR3 loop is CASSSQGGETQYF. The CDR3 DNA is TGCGCCAGCAGCTCACAGGGCGGAGAGACCCAGTACTTC.

With respect to this clone: Within the sample, other DNA sequences also encode this same CDR3. The chain's CDR3 is CASSQDGGNTEAFF. The CDR3, as DNA: TGCGCCAGCAGCCAAGATGGCGGGAACACTGAAGCTTTCTTT. The chain is built from TRBV4-3 and TRBJ1-1, with D uncertain. The CDR3 covers 14 residues. V was shortened by 0 bases and J by 1 base, with 6 bases between the two germline ends. From germline, CDR1 is LGHNA and CDR2 YSLEER.

The CDR3 DNA sequence: TGTGCCAGCAGCTTAAGGACAGAGAACTATGGCTACACCTTC. Its protein is CASSLRTENYGYTF. V gene TRBV7-8 combines with J gene TRBJ1-2, with D possibly TRBD1 on 6 matching bases. Trimming took 2 bases from V and 2 from J, leaving 9 bases between them. CDR1 and CDR2 from the germline V gene are SGHVS and FQNEAQ. CDR3 length: 14 residues.

As concerns this clone: The same CDR3 is also encoded by other DNA sequences in this sample. The chain carries TRBV6-5 and TRBJ1-1, with 9 bases matching TRBD1. With V trimmed by 2 bases and J by 1 base, 2 bases remained unmatched. This CDR3 spans 15 amino acids. CDR1 is MNHEY and CDR2 is SVGAGI in the germline V gene. Here the CDR3 DNA reads TGTGCCAGCAGTTACCCGGGACAGGGGAACACTGAAGCTTTCTTT. Translating it yields CASSYPGQGNTEAFF.

The chain carries TRBV18 and TRBJ2-1; D may be TRBD1 (6 bases). Germline V gene lookup returns CDR1 KGHSH and CDR2 LQKENI. This CDR3 spans 13 amino acids. The V end was cut by 0 bases, the J end by 10 bases, with 10 bases between. CDR3 residues: CASSPPTGNEQFF. DNA for the CDR3: TGTGCCAGCTCACCACCTACAGGGAACGAGCAGTTCTTC.

The chain links TRBV6-4 to TRBJ1-2; D is undetermined. Per germline, CDR1 MRHNA and CDR2 SNTAGT. V lost 0 bases and J lost 3, with 14 bases in between. The CDR3 is 16 amino acids. The CDR3 sequence: CASSDSNSAPYYGYTF. DNA of the CDR3: TGTGCCAGCAGTGACTCGAACAGTGCCCCTTACTATGGCTACACCTTC.

The chain carries TRBV11-2 and TRBJ1-2; TRBD1 aligns across 9 bases. This CDR3 has 13 residues. The germline gives CDR1 SGHAT, CDR2 FQNNGV. J was trimmed by 8 bases and V by 5 bases; bases with no gene match: 6. The CDR3 DNA is TGTGCCAGCAGCCCCGGGACAGGGAACGGCTACACCTTC. It codes for CASSPGTGNGYTF. Full variable domain (missing parts from reference TRBV11-2 and TRBJ1-2): EAGVAQSPRYKIIEKRQSVAFWCNPISGHATLYWYQQILGQGPKLLIQFQNNGVVDDSQLPKDRFSAERLKGVDSTLKIQPAKLEDSAVYLCASSPGTGNGYTFGSGTRLTVV.

The chain employs TRBV5-1 and TRBJ2-3, with D unclear. Germline V gives CDR1 SGHRS, CDR2 YFSETQ. This CDR3 region has 16 residues. Trimming took 0 bases from V and 2 from J, leaving 13 bases between them. CDR3 sequence reads: CASSLEVLAATDTQYF. In DNA, the CDR3 is TGCGCCAGCAGCTTGGAGGTGTTGGCGGCCACAGATACGCAGTATTTT.

The rearrangement uses TRBV5-1 and TRBJ2-4; tentative D call: TRBD1 (7 bases). Deletions cut 0 bases from V and 2 bases from J, with 12 bases between. CDR1 is SGHRS and CDR2 is YFSETQ in the germline V gene. The CDR3 spans 16 residues. CDR3 nucleotides: TGCGCCAGCAGCTTGGGCGGAGGGGGCACCAAAAACATTCAGTACTTC. Translating gives CASSLGGGGTKNIQYF.

The rearrangement joins TRBV4-1 to TRBJ1-6; D may be TRBD1 (5 bases). The CDR3 contains 17 residues. Germline values: CDR1 MGHRA, CDR2 YSYEKL. With 0 bases removed from V and 10 bases from J, the gap between germline ends came to 19 bases. As DNA, the CDR3 is TGCGCCAGCAGCCAAGATTGGGCGGGGGGAGTGGGATCACCCCTCCACTTT. It specifies CASSQDWAGGVGSPLHF.